The 30 T cell receptor beta chains presented below share a single source sample, sequenced in a study of blood T cell repertoires in COVID-19. Sequencing used immunoSEQ multiplex PCR; TCRdb keeps in-frame clones, though not all of them. The sample lists around 250,000 clones, just over 85% occurring once. Specimen: peripheral blood. The source is a woman aged 30 to 39 with active or convalescent COVID-19.

This rearrangement joins TRBV9 to TRBJ1-3, with D hard to call. Between the trimmed V and J ends, which lost 5 bases and 2 bases, there was a span of 11 bases. The V gene's germline CDR1 is SGDLS and CDR2 YYNGEE. The CDR3 is 14 residues long. This chain's CDR3 is CASSEGVAGNTIYF. The CDR3 DNA is TGTGCCAGCAGTGAGGGAGTTGCTGGAAACACCATATATTTT.

The chain uses TRBV30 and TRBJ1-4; D remains ambiguous. Germline V gene sequence: CDR1 GTSNPN, CDR2 SVGIG (reference sequence). Trimming shortened V by 4 bases and J by 4 bases, and 13 bases separated the two germline ends. The CDR3 consists of 14 residues. The CDR3 spells CAWNTAQVNEKLFF. The CDR3, as DNA: TGTGCCTGGAATACAGCACAAGTTAATGAAAAACTGTTTTTT.

Comment on this clone: Other DNA sequences within the sample encode an identical CDR3. The chain's CDR3 is CASSITGNTEAFF. CDR3 nucleotides: TGTGCCAGTAGTATAACGGGGAACACTGAAGCTTTCTTT. The J gene is TRBJ1-1, the V gene TRBV19; the D is unclear. Per the germline V gene, CDR1 is LNHDA and CDR2 is SQIVND (reference sequence). V was shortened by 2 bases and J by 1 base, with 5 bases between the two germline ends. CDR3 length: 13 amino acids.

Comments on this clone: The CDR3 does not close with the conserved phenylalanine or tryptophan, likely indicating a read error. It is unclear where the CDR3 begins or ends on the DNA, so no DNA is shown, and the CDR3 is as TCRdb lists it. This chain uses TRBV11-2 with TRBJ1-1; the table assigns TRBD1, which was not confirmed against the DNA. Germline V CDR1 and CDR2: SGHAT, FQNNGV. The CDR3 contains 17 residues when both ends are counted. CDR3 loop: CASSSIISAVPTGPEKI.

CDR3: CASTPELNTEAFF. CDR3 DNA: TGTGCCAGCACCCCAGAATTGAACACTGAAGCTTTCTTT. The chain employs TRBV12-3 or TRBV12-4 and TRBJ1-1, with D hard to call. Trimming stripped 7 bases from V and 0 bases from J, with 9 bases between. There are 13 residues in the CDR3.

The rearrangement uses TRBV28 and TRBJ1-2, with TRBD1 as a possible D gene (6 bases). This CDR3 comprises 14 residues. Trimming shortened V by 3 bases and J by 2 bases, and 10 bases separated the two germline ends. Looked up from germline, CDR1 is MDHEN and CDR2 is SYDVKM. Written as DNA, the CDR3 is TGTGCCAGCAGTTTCTCACAGGGAAACTATGGCTACACCTTC. This translates into CASSFSQGNYGYTF.

This clone was found once. V and J are TRBV19 and TRBJ2-7; 10 nucleotides match TRBD1. The V gene's germline CDR1 is LNHDA and CDR2 SQIVND (reference sequence). This CDR3 contains 13 residues. Losses at the gene ends were 8 bases for V and 6 bases for J; bases not matched to a gene: 7. In nucleotides, the CDR3 is TGTGCCAGTCGGGACAGGGGAAGTTCCGAGCAGTACTTC. It translates to CASRDRGSSEQYF.

The chain employs TRBV7-2 and TRBJ2-3; 8 bases are shared with TRBD1. Germline V lookup: CDR1 SGHTA, CDR2 FQGNSA. Trimming took 6 bases from V and 4 from J; bases not matched to a gene: 6. This CDR3 has 14 residues. The CDR3 DNA reads as TGTGCCAGCAGTTTGGGACAGGCAGCAGATACGCAGTATTTT. Residues: CASSLGQAADTQYF.

The chain is built from TRBV27 and TRBJ1-2; D remains unclear. CDR1 is MNHEY and CDR2 is SMNVEV in the germline V gene (reference sequence). This CDR3 region has 13 residues. The V end was cut by 6 bases, the J end by 4 bases, with 12 bases between. This CDR3 reads CASRRDGAYGYTF. The CDR3 bases are TGTGCCAGCAGACGTGACGGAGCCTATGGCTACACCTTC.

A word on this clone: At one of its ends the junction is not consistent with the germline gene, which may arise from a read error. The V gene is TRBV7-7, the J gene TRBJ2-3; the match to TRBD2 covers 10 bases. The CDR3 is made up of 17 amino acids. Germline CDR1 reads SSHAT; CDR2 reads FNYEAQ (reference sequence). The CDR3 DNA reads as TGTGCTAGCAGCCCACTCCCGGGACTAGCGACCACAGATACGCAGTATTTT. Residues: CASSPLPGLATTDTQYF.

This clone has only a few counts. The rearrangement uses TRBV7-3 and TRBJ1-6; D not certain. Trimming removed 5 bases at V and 3 bases at J, with 11 bases between. This CDR3 spans 15 amino acids. The germline CDR1 and CDR2 sequences are SGHTA and FQGTGA. The CDR3 spells CASSAASGYNSPLHF. CDR3 nucleotides: TGTGCCAGCAGCGCCGCCTCAGGCTATAATTCACCCCTCCACTTT.

The rearrangement uses TRBV7-2 and TRBJ2-7; TRBD2 might be the D (7 bases). Looked up from germline, CDR1 is SGHTA and CDR2 is FQGNSA. CDR3 length equals 12 residues. V was clipped by 5 bases and J by 4 bases, with 9 bases between them. CDR3 amino acids: CASSGGAYEQYF. In DNA, the CDR3 is TGTGCCAGCAGCGGGGGGGCTTACGAGCAGTACTTC. The full variable domain, in which reference TRBV7-2 and TRBJ2-7 provide the parts outside the CDR3, is GAGVSQSPSNKVTEKGKDVELRCDPISGHTALYWYRQSLGQGLEFLIYFQGNSAPDKSGLPSDRFSAERTGGSVSTLTIQRTQQEDSAVYLCASSGGAYEQYFGPGTRLTVT.

In regard to this clone: Other DNA sequences within the sample encode an identical CDR3. The chain uses TRBV29-1 and TRBJ1-2; 10 bases are shared with TRBD1. This CDR3 has 13 residues. The germline CDR1 and CDR2 sequences are SQVTM and ANQGSEA. Trimming removed 4 bases from V and 7 bases from J; junction bases left unmatched: 6. Here the CDR3 DNA reads TGCAGCGTTGTTGGGACAGGGGAACGTGGCTACACCTTC. As protein: CSVVGTGERGYTF.

V gene TRBV6-2 or TRBV6-3 combines with J gene TRBJ1-5; TRBD1 agrees at 8 bases. Trimming took 0 bases from V and 0 from J; bases not matched to a gene: 7. The germline CDR1 and CDR2 sequences are MNHEY and SVGEGT. The CDR3 is 18 residues long. The CDR3 DNA sequence: TGTGCCAGCAGTTACTCGATCTGGACAGGGACTAGCAATCAGCCCCAGCATTTT. Amino acid sequence: CASSYSIWTGTSNQPQHF.

The chain links TRBV5-1 to TRBJ2-3, with TRBD2 matching 11 bases. This CDR3 contains 16 residues. V was pared by 4 bases and J by 4 bases, with 8 bases of the junction left unmatched. Germline V gene data show CDR1 as SGHRS and CDR2 as YFSETQ. The CDR3: CASSDSGGAKADTQYF. The CDR3 nucleotides are TGCGCCAGCAGCGATAGCGGGGGGGCCAAGGCAGATACGCAGTATTTT.

The rearrangement joins TRBV9 to TRBJ2-5; weak D call: TRBD1 (6 bases). The CDR3 is 13 residues long. V lost 2 bases and J lost 7, with 12 bases in between. Germline V CDR1 and CDR2: SGDLS, YYNGEE. CDR3 protein: CASSVQGSGTQYF. CDR3 nucleotides: TGTGCCAGCAGCGTGCAGGGGTCGGGGACCCAGTACTTC.

J is TRBJ2-2 and V is TRBV7-3; no definite D call. The V gene's germline CDR1 is SGHTA and CDR2 FQGTGA. The V and J ends lost 2 bases and 3 bases respectively, with 7 bases between them. The CDR3 is 14 residues long. This CDR3 reads CASSLWADTGELFF. In DNA form, the CDR3 reads TGTGCCAGCAGCTTATGGGCTGACACCGGGGAGCTGTTTTTT.

This clone was detected only a few times. V is TRBV4-3 and J is TRBJ1-4; TRBD1 is a possible D gene (5 bases). Deletions cut 3 bases from V and 8 bases from J, with 10 bases between. Looked up from germline, CDR1 is LGHNA and CDR2 is YSLEER. The CDR3 covers 13 residues. DNA of the CDR3: TGCGCCAGCAGCCAGGCGACAGAAGAAAAACTGTTTTTT. Translating it yields CASSQATEEKLFF.

V and J are TRBV24-1 and TRBJ1-5; no definite D call. Germline loops: CDR1 KGHDR, CDR2 SFDVKD. The germline V and J ends were trimmed by 12 bases and 0 bases, with 32 bases remaining between them. CDR3 length: 20 amino acids. CDR3 nucleotide sequence: TGTGCCTCCAACCTTTCGACGTCGCGGGCTCCCCAGCCTAGCAATCAGCCCCAGCATTTT. Translation gives CASNLSTSRAPQPSNQPQHF.

The genes are TRBV5-5 and TRBJ1-5; D call uncertain. This CDR3 contains 12 residues. CDR1 is SGHKS and CDR2 is YYEKEE in the germline V gene (reference sequence). With 4 bases removed from V and 3 bases from J, the gap between germline ends came to 5 bases. CDR3 loop: CASSQFNQPQHF. The CDR3 region has the DNA TGTGCCAGCAGCCAGTTCAATCAGCCCCAGCATTTT.

The CDR3 reads CASSVDRGQNTEAFF. CDR3 nucleotides: TGTGCCAGCAGTGTGGACAGGGGACAAAACACTGAAGCTTTCTTT. The genes are TRBV2 and TRBJ1-1, with 9 positions matching TRBD1. Germline trimming cut 4 bases from V and 2 bases from J; bases unmatched to any gene: 5. The CDR3 has 15 amino acids. From germline, CDR1 is SNHLY and CDR2 FYNNEI.

As regards this clone: The same CDR3 is also encoded by other DNA sequences in this sample. This rearrangement joins TRBV5-1 to TRBJ2-7; unclear D gene. CDR3 length equals 11 residues. Germline CDR1 SGHRS, CDR2 YFSETQ. V lost 0 bases and J 4 bases, leaving 2 bases between the germline ends. CDR3 sequence reads: CASSLAYEQYF. The DNA of the CDR3 is TGCGCCAGCAGCTTGGCTTACGAGCAGTACTTC.

The chain uses TRBV28 and TRBJ1-1; D is unresolved. The CDR3 has 12 residues. Trimming took off 5 bases at V and 3 bases at J, with 7 bases between the two ends. Germline lookup yields CDR1 MDHEN and CDR2 SYDVKM. Here the CDR3 reads CASSQQDTEAFF. In nucleotides, the CDR3 is TGTGCCAGCAGTCAGCAGGACACTGAAGCTTTCTTT.

The gene calls are TRBV25-1 and TRBJ1-2; 7 bases agree with TRBD1. Germline assignment: CDR1 MGHDK and CDR2 SYGVNS. This CDR3 has 14 amino acids. The V segment lost 3 bases and the J segment 5 bases; nucleotides outside the gene matches: 6. CDR3 DNA sequence: TGTGCCAGCAGTGAGATTTGGGACAGTTATGGCTACACCTTC. The encoded protein is CASSEIWDSYGYTF.

The CDR3 coding sequence is TGTGCCAGCAGTTCTCTCACAGGGGGCTTTGGTCTGGGCAATGAGCAGTTCTTC. Translation gives CASSSLTGGFGLGNEQFF. The V gene is TRBV27, the J gene TRBJ2-1, with 9 bases aligning to TRBD1. Germline V CDR1 and CDR2: MNHEY, SMNVEV (reference sequence). With V trimmed by 4 bases and J by 6 bases, 16 bases remained unmatched. The CDR3 covers 18 residues.

This sequence joins TRBV24-1 and TRBJ1-1; 7 bases align to TRBD1. The CDR3 spans 15 residues. Per the germline V gene, CDR1 is KGHDR and CDR2 is SFDVKD. With 4 bases clipped from V and 1 base from J, the junction kept 5 bases outside the gene matches. DNA for the CDR3: TGTGCCACCAGTGACTCCAGACAGGGGAACACTGAAGCTTTCTTT. Translation gives CATSDSRQGNTEAFF.

V usage is TRBV28 and J usage is TRBJ2-5, with D perhaps matching TRBD1 (6 bases). This CDR3 comprises 15 residues. V was trimmed by 8 bases and J by 4 bases, leaving 20 bases between them. The germline V gene has CDR1 MDHEN and CDR2 SYDVKM. The CDR3 loop is CASGETGSPSETQYF. In DNA form, the CDR3 reads TGTGCCAGCGGAGAAACAGGGAGCCCCTCAGAGACCCAGTACTTC.

The rearrangement uses TRBV6-2 or TRBV6-3 and TRBJ1-2; TRBD1 aligns across 12 bases. CDR1 MNHEY and CDR2 SVGEGT come from the germline V gene. CDR3 length: 16 residues. The V segment lost 6 bases and the J segment 5 bases; nucleotides outside the gene matches: 10. For the CDR3, the DNA is TGTGCCAGCAGCGACTCTGGGACAGGGGGCCATTATGGCTACACCTTC. Translation: CASSDSGTGGHYGYTF.

This clone was counted only a few times. The chain recombines TRBV9 with TRBJ2-7; 9 bases fit TRBD2. The CDR3 loop spans 15 amino acids. Germline CDR1 reads SGDLS; CDR2 reads YYNGEE. V was clipped by 0 bases and J by 2 bases; unmatched bases: 3. CDR3 nucleotide sequence: TGTGCCAGCAGCGTAGGCGGGACTAGCCCCTACGAGCAGTACTTC. Translation: CASSVGGTSPYEQYF. The whole variable domain, remainder taken from reference TRBV9 and TRBJ2-7, is DSGVTQTPKHLITATGQRVTLRCSPRSGDLSVYWYQQSLDQGLQFLIQYYNGEERAKGNILERFSAQQFPDLHSELNLSSLELGDSALYFCASSVGGTSPYEQYFGPGTRLTVT.

The chain recombines TRBV6-4 with TRBJ1-5; 7 bases align to TRBD1. Germline loops: CDR1 MRHNA, CDR2 SNTAGT. The V and J ends lost 4 bases and 4 bases, in that order; junction bases with no gene match: 13. The CDR3 is made up of 17 amino acids. The CDR3: CASSGRQGREGNQPQHF. Written as DNA, the CDR3 is TGTGCCAGCAGTGGGAGACAGGGCCGGGAAGGGAATCAGCCCCAGCATTTT.